The clone carrying this T cell receptor (beta chain) was seen more than once but under ten times. No antigen is known for it. There are 17 residues in the CDR3. Trimming cost V 4 bases and J 5 bases; bases outside gene matches: 8. From germline, CDR1 is SGHTA and CDR2 FQGNSA. This sample was taken from a study of breast tumors, draining lymph nodes, adjacent tissues. Samples came from axillary lymph nodes draining the breast cancer. Study-level results: Compared with basal-like, luminal-like tumors shared significantly more repertoire with nontumor tissue. Tumors had less TCR diversity than lymph nodes, more than nontumor tissue. Most tumor T cells seemingly derive from lymph node, then expand in tumor. The lymph node origin of tumor T cells was framed as consistent with a hypothesis, not demonstrated.

TCRdb redid the calling of the multiplex PCR reads with MiXCR, one entry per CDR3 protein. This table holds approximately 250,000 distinct CDR3 sequences, under 40% found once. Sequencing was performed on axillary lymph node tissue. The rearrangement joins TRBV7-2 to TRBJ2-2; 12 bases line up with TRBD1. The receptor's source is a female donor with breast cancer. Some clones in this sample may be carry-over from other donors' samples. The chain's CDR3 is CASSSRGQGARTGELFF. The CDR3 bases are TGTGCCAGCAGCTCGAGGGGACAGGGGGCTCGGACCGGGGAGCTGTTTTTT.